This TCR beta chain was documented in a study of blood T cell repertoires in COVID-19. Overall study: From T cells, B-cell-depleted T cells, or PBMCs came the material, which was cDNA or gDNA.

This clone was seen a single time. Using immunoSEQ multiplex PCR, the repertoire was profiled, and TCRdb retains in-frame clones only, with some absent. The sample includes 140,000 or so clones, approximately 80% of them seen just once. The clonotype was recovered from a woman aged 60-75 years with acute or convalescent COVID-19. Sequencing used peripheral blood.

CDR3 DNA sequence: TGTGCCAGCAGTATCCGGGATTTCGACGAGCAGTACTTC. The encoded protein is CASSIRDFDEQYF. The chain recombines TRBV12-3 or TRBV12-4 with TRBJ2-7; TRBD2 might be the D (5 bases). V dropped 5 bases and J dropped 5 bases, with 13 bases sitting between them. CDR3 length equals 13 residues.